The source of this T cell receptor (beta chain) is a study of Ad26.COV2.S vaccination and SARS-CoV-2 variants. Study-wide background: Sample donor was a member of the COV1001 Ad26.COV2.S trial arm.

The sample's treatment: 19 received Ad26.COV2.S at low or high dose, single or two shots; roughly 5 received placebo; per-sample allocation not given. Samples analyzed were those drawn on day 63 after the first vaccine or placebo injection. Ad26 vector vaccine expressed Wuhan-strain SARS-CoV-2 spike. Trimming took off 0 bases at V and 2 bases at J, with 14 bases between the two ends. CDR3 size: 17 residues. Looked up from germline, CDR1 is SGHDT and CDR2 is YYEEEE. Some clones are missing from TCRdb's copy, which holds only in-frame ones; the method was immunoSEQ multiplex PCR. Of about 350,000 clones listed, roughly 89% are singletons.

Specimen: peripheral blood, collected in a trial of Ad26.COV2.S vaccine versus placebo. This clonotype was obtained from a person between 18 and 65 years old who received the Ad26.COV2.S COVID-19 vaccine or a placebo. The V gene is TRBV5-6, the J gene TRBJ2-2; weak D call: TRBD1 (6 bases). CDR3 DNA sequence: TGTGCCAGCAGCTTGGTGAAGGGGGTCCTCAACACCGGGGAGCTGTTTTTT. Its translation: CASSLVKGVLNTGELFF.